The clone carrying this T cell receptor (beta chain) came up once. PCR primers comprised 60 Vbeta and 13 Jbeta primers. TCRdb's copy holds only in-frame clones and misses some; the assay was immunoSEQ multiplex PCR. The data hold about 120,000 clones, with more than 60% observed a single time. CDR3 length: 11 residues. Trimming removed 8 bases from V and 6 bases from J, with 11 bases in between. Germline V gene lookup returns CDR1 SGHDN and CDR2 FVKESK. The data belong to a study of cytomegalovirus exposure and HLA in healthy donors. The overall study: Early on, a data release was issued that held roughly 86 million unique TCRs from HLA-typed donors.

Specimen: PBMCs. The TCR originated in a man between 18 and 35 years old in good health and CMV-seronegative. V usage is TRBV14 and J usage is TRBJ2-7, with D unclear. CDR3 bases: TGTGCCAGCGGGCAGTCGTCCGAGCAGTACTTC. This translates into CASGQSSEQYF.